The entry below describes one T cell receptor (beta chain). This CDR3 region has 15 residues. The trim removed 2 bases at V and 2 bases at J, leaving 2 bases unmatched. Germline values: CDR1 MDHEN, CDR2 SYDVKM. The sample comes from a study of blood T cell repertoires in COVID-19. Overall study context: Researchers got acute and convalescent COVID-19 samples from the United States, Italy and Spain. Sources were T cells, B-cell-depleted T cells, or PBMCs; the material itself was cDNA or gDNA.

Original processing notes: Cell counts per sample came from amplifying reference gene primers. Libraries were prepared by immunoSEQ multiplex PCR; TCRdb keeps only in-frame clonotypes and omits some of them. V and J calls and clone size are those listed in that table; D and trimming were worked out from the DNA. The data contain over 250,000 clones, about four fifths of them singletons. The sequencing input was peripheral blood. The chain recombines TRBV28 with TRBJ1-5; 8 bases align to TRBD1. The receptor was isolated from a woman between 50 and 59 years old who had recovered from COVID-19. CDR3 DNA sequence: TGTGCCAGCAGTTTAGACAGGGGTGGCAATCAGCCCCAGCATTTT. It encodes CASSLDRGGNQPQHF.